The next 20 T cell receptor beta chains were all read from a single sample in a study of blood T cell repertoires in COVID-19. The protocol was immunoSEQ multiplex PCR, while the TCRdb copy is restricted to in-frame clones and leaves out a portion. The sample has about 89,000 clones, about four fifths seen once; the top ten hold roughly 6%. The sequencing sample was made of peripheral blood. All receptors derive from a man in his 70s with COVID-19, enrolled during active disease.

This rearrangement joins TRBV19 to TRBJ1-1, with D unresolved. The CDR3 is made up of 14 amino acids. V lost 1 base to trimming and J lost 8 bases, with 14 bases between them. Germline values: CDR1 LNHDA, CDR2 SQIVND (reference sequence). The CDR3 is CASSIVTAGNEAFF. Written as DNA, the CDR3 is TGTGCCAGTAGTATAGTAACCGCAGGAAACGAAGCTTTCTTT. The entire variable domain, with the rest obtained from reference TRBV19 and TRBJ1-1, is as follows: DGGITQSPKYLFRKEGQNVTLSCEQNLNHDAMYWYRQDPGQGLRLIYYSQIVNDFQKGDIAEGYSVSREKKESFPLTVTSAQKNPTAFYLCASSIVTAGNEAFFGQGTRLTVV.

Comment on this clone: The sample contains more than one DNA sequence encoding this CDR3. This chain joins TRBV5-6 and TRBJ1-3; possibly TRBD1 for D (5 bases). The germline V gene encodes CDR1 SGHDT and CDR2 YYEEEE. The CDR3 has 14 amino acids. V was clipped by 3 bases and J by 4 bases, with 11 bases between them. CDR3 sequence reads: CASSSVGPGNTIYF. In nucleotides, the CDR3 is TGTGCCAGCAGCTCTGTGGGGCCCGGAAACACCATATATTTT.

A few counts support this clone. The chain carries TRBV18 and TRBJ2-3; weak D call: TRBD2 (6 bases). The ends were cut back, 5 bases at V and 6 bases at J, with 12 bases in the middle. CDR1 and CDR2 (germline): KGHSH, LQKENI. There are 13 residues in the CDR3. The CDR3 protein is CASSVGRGDTQYF. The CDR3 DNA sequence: TGTGCCAGCTCAGTCGGGAGAGGGGATACGCAGTATTTT.

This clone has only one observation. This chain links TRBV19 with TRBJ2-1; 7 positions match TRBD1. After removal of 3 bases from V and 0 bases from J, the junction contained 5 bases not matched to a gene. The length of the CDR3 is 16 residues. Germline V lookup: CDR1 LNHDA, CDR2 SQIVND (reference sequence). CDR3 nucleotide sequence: TGTGCCAGTAGTATGATACAGGGGAGCTCCTACAATGAGCAGTTCTTC. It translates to CASSMIQGSSYNEQFF.

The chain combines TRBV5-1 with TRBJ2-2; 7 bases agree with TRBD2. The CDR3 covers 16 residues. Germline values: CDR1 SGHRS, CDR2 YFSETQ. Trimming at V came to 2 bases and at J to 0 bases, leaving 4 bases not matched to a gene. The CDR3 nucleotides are TGCGCCAGCAGCTTTCCAACTAGCGCGAACACCGGGGAGCTGTTTTTT. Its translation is CASSFPTSANTGELFF.

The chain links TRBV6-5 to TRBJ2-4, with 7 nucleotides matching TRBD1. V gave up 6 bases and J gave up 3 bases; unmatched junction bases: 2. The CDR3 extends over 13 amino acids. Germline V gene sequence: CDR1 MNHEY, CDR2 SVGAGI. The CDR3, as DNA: TGTGCCAGCAGACAGGGGTTCAAAAACATTCAGTACTTC. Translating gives CASRQGFKNIQYF.

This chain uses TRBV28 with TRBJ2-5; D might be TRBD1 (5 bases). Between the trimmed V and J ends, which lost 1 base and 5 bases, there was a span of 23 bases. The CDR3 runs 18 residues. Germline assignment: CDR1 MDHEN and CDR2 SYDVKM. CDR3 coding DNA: TGTGCCAGCAGTTTATTTTCTAAATTTTCAGGGTTTGCGGAGACCCAGTACTTC. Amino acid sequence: CASSLFSKFSGFAETQYF. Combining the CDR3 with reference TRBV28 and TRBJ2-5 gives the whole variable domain DVKVTQSSRYLVKRTGEKVFLECVQDMDHENMFWYRQDPGLGLRLIYFSYDVKMKEKGDIPEGYSVSREKKERFSLILESASTNQTSMYLCASSLFSKFSGFAETQYFGPGTRLLVL.

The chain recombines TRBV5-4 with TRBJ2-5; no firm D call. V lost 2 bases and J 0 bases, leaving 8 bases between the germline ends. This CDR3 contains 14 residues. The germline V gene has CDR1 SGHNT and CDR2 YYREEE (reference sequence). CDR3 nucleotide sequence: TGTGCCAGCAGCTTTCCCCAGTACCAAGAGACCCAGTACTTC. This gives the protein CASSFPQYQETQYF.

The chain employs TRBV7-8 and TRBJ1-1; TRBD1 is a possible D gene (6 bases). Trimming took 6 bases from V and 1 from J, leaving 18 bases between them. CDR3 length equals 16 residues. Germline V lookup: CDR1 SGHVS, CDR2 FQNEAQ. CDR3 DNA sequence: TGTGCCAGCAGTTCCTTGGGGGCTAGGAAGAACACTGAAGCTTTCTTT. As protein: CASSSLGARKNTEAFF.

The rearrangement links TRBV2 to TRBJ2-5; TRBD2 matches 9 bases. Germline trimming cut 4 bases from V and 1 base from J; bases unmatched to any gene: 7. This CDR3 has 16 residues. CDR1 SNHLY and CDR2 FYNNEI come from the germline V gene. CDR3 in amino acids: CASSGSGGPLQETQYF. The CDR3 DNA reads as TGTGCCAGCAGTGGGAGCGGGGGGCCCCTCCAAGAGACCCAGTACTTC.

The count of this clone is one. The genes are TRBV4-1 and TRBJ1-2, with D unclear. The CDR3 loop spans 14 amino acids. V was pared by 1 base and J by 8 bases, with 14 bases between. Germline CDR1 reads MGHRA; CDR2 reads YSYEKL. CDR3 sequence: CASSQVAGEAGYTF. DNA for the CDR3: TGCGCCAGCAGCCAAGTAGCGGGCGAGGCGGGCTACACCTTC.

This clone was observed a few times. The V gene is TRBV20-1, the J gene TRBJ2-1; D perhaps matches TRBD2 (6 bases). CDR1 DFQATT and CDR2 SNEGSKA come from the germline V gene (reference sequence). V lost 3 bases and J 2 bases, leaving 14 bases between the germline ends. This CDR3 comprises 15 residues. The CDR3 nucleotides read TGCAGTGCTAGTCAACGAGGGACTCCCTACAATGAGCAGTTCTTC. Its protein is CSASQRGTPYNEQFF.

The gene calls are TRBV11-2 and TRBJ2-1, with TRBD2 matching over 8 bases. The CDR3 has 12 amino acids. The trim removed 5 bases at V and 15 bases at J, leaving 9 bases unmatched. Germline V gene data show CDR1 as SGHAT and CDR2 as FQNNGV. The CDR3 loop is CASSPARLAGFF. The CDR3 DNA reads TGTGCCAGCAGCCCGGCCCGCCTAGCGGGGTTCTTC.

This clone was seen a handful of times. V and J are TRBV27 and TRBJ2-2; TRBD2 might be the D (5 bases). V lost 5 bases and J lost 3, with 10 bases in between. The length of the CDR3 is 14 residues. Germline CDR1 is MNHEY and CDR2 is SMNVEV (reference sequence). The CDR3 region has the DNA TGTGCCAGCAGTCATACTAGTGACACCGGGGAGCTGTTTTTT. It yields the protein CASSHTSDTGELFF.

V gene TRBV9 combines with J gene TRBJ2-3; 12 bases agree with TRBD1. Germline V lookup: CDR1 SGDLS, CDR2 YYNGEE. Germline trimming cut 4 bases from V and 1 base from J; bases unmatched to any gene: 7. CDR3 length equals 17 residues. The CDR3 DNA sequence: TGTGCCAGCAGCACGAGGGGGACAGGGGGCGGCACAGATACGCAGTATTTT. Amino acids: CASSTRGTGGGTDTQYF.

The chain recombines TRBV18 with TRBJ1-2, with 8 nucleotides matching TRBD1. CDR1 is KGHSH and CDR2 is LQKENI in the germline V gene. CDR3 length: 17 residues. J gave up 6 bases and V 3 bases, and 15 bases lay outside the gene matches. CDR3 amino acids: CASSPRQGAFRGDGYTF. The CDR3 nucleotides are TGTGCCAGCTCACCGCGGCAGGGGGCTTTCCGCGGCGATGGCTACACCTTC. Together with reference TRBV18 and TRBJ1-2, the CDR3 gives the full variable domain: NAGVMQNPRHLVRRRGQEARLRCSPMKGHSHVYWYRQLPEEGLKFMVYLQKENIIDESGMPKERFSAEFPKEGPSILRIQQVVRGDSAAYFCASSPRQGAFRGDGYTFGSGTRLTVV.

The CDR3 bases are TGTGCCAGCAGTTACTCAGGGACTAGCGGGAGGGATGAGCAGTTCTTC. This sequence encodes CASSYSGTSGRDEQFF. The chain is built from TRBV6-5 and TRBJ2-1; TRBD2 agrees at 16 bases. Germline V gene data show CDR1 as MNHEY and CDR2 as SVGAGI. The CDR3 sequence is 16 residues long. V dropped 0 bases and J dropped 8; count of bases not matched to a gene: 1.

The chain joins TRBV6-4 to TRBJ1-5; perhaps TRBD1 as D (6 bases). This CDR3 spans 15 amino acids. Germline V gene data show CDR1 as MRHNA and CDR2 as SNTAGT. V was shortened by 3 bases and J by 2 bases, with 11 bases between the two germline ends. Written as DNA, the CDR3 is TGTGCCAGCAGTGAGAACGCAGGGGGCAATCAGCCCCAGCATTTT. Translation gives CASSENAGGNQPQHF.

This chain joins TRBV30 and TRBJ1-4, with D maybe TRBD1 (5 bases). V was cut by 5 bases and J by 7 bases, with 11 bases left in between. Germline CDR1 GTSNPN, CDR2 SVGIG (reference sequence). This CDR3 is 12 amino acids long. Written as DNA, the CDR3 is TGTGCCTGGTCTCGACAGCCTGAAAAACTGTTTTTT. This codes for CAWSRQPEKLFF.

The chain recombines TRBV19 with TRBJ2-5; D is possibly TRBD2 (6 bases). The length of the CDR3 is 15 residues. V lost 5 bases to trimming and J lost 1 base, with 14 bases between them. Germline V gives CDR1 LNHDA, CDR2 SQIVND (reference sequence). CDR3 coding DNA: TGTGCCAGTAGTCCCCGTGGGGGGAGCCAAGAGACCCAGTACTTC. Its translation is CASSPRGGSQETQYF.